This TCR beta chain appears in the sequencing data of a study of blood T cell repertoires in COVID-19. About the study: The samples span acute and convalescent COVID-19 from the United States, Italy and Spain. Nucleic acid was either cDNA or gDNA, and it came from T cells, B-cell-depleted T cells, or PBMCs.

The V end was cut by 2 bases, the J end by 2 bases, with 6 bases between. Per the germline V gene, CDR1 is MNHNS and CDR2 is SASEGT. There are 13 residues in the CDR3. In this sample, this clone turned up a few times. Original processing methods: For nucleated cells, counts were estimated from reference gene primer amplification. TCRdb's table, derived via immunoSEQ multiplex PCR, lists solely in-frame clones and lacks some. That table is the source of V, J and clone size, and D and trimming were worked out from the DNA. This sample has about 49,000 clones, with 86% found just once. The clonotype was recovered from a man aged 40-49 years with active COVID-19. The rearrangement links TRBV6-1 to TRBJ1-2; D remains ambiguous. Specimen: peripheral blood. CDR3 bases: TGTGCCAGCAGTGAACGGGTCAACTATGGCTACACCTTC. Residues: CASSERVNYGYTF.